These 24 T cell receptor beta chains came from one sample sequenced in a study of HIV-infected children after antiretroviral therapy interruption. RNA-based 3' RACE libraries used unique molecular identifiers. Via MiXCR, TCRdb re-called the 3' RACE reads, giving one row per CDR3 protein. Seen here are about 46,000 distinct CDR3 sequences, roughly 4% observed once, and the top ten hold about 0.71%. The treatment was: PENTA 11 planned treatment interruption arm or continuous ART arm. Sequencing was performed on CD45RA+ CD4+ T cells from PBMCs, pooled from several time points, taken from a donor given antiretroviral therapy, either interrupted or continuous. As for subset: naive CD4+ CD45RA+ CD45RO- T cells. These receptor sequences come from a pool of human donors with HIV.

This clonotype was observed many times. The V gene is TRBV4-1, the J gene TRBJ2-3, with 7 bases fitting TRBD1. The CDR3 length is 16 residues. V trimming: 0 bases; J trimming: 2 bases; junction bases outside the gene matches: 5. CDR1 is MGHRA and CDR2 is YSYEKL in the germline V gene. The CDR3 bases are TGCGCCAGCAGCCAAGAGTGGACAGGAGACACAGATACGCAGTATTTT. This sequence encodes CASSQEWTGDTDTQYF.

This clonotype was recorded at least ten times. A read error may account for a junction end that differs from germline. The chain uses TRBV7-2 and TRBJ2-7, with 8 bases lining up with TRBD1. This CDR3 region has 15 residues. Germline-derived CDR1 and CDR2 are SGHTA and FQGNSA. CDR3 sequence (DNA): TGTGCCAGCAGCTTAGCTCGACGGTGGGACAGGCCTCCGTTATTC. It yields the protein CASSLARRWDRPPLF.

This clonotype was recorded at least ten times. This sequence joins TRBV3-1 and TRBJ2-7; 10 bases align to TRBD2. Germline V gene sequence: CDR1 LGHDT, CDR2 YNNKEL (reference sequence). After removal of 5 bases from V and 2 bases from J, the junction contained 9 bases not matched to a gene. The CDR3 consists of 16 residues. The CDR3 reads CASSSEGLAATYEQYF. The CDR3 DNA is TGTGCCAGCAGCTCCGAAGGACTAGCGGCGACCTACGAGCAGTACTTC.

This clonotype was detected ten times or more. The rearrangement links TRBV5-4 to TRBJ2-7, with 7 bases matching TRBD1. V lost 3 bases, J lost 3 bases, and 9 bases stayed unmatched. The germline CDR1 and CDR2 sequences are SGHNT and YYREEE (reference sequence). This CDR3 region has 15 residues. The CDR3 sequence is CASSSDRALYYEQYF. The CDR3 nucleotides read TGTGCCAGCAGCTCCGACAGGGCCCTTTACTACGAGCAGTACTTC. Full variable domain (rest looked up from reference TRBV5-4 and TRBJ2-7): ETGVTQSPTHLIKTRGQQVTLRCSSQSGHNTVSWYQQALGQGPQFIFQYYREEENGRGNFPPRFSGLQFPNYSSELNVNALELDDSALYLCASSSDRALYYEQYFGPGTRLTVT.

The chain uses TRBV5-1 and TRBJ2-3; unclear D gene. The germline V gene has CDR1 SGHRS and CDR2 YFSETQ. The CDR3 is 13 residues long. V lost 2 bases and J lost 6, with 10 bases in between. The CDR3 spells CASSFSGLDTQYF. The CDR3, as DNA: TGCGCCAGCAGCTTCTCCGGCTTGGATACGCAGTATTTT.

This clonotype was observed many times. CDR3 sequence reads: CASSEGNGYTF. The CDR3 DNA follows: TGTGCCAGCAGTGAGGGTAACGGCTACACCTTC. The chain is built from TRBV6-1 and TRBJ1-2; D unresolved. CDR3 length: 11 amino acids. The V gene lost 3 bases and the J gene lost 8 bases, with 7 bases spanning the gap. The V gene's germline CDR1 is MNHNS and CDR2 SASEGT.

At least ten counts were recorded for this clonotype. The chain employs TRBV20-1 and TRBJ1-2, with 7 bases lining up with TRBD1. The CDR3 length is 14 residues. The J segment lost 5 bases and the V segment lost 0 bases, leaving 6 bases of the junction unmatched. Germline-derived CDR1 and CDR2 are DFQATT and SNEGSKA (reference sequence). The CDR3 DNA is TGCAGTGCTAGAGATAGGGGGCGACCGTATGGCTACACCTTC. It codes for CSARDRGRPYGYTF.

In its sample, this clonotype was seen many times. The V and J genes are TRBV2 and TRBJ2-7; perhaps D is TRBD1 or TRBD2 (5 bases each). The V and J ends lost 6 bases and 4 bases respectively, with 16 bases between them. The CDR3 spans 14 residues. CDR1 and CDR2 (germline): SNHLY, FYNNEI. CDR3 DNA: TGTGCCAGCAGCGCCGGGACGGACTTTTACGAGCAGTACTTC. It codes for CASSAGTDFYEQYF.

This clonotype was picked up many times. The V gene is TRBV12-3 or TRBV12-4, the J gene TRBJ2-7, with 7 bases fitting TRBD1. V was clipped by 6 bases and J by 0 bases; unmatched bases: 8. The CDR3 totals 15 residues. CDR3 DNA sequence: TGTGCCAGCAGCCGCCGACAGGGCCACTCCTACGAGCAGTACTTC. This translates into CASSRRQGHSYEQYF.

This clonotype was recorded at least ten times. CDR3 sequence reads: CASSPPRGHNTEAFF. CDR3 sequence (DNA): TGTGCCAGCTCACCACCTCGCGGGCATAATACTGAAGCTTTCTTT. J is TRBJ1-1 and V is TRBV18; D not certain. The CDR3 covers 15 residues. V gave up 0 bases and J gave up 5 bases, with 13 bases separating them. Germline assignment: CDR1 KGHSH and CDR2 LQKENI.

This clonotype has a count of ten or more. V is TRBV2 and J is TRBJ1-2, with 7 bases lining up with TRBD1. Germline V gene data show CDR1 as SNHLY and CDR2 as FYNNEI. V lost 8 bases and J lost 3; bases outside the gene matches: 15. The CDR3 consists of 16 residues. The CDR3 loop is CASRRGRDSDYYGYTF. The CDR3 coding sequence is TGTGCCAGCCGTCGGGGTCGGGACAGTGACTACTATGGCTACACCTTC.

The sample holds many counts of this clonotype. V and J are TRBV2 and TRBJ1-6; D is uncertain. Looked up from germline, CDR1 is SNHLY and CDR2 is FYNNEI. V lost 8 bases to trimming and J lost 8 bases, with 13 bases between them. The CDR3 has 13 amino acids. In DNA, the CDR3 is TGTGCCAGCCGGAAAGAACGGGATTCACCCCTCCACTTT. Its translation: CASRKERDSPLHF.

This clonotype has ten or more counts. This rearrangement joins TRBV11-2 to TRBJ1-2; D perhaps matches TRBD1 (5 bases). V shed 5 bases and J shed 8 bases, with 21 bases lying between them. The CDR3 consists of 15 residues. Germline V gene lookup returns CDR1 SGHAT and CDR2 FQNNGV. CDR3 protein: CASSITDSYIVGYTF. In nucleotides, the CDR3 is TGTGCCAGCAGCATAACCGACAGCTATATTGTGGGCTACACCTTC. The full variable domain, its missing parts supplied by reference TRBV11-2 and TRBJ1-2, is EAGVAQSPRYKIIEKRQSVAFWCNPISGHATLYWYQQILGQGPKLLIQFQNNGVVDDSQLPKDRFSAERLKGVDSTLKIQPAKLEDSAVYLCASSITDSYIVGYTFGSGTRLTVV.

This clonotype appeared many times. DNA of the CDR3: TGCAGTGGTTCGGAGACAGGGGCTCTAGAGACCCAGTACTTC. This encodes CSGSETGALETQYF. The chain couples TRBV20-1 to TRBJ2-5; 8 bases fit TRBD1. Germline-derived CDR1 and CDR2 are DFQATT and SNEGSKA (reference sequence). The CDR3 totals 14 residues. Unmatched junction bases numbered 11, after V lost 7 bases and J lost 4 bases.

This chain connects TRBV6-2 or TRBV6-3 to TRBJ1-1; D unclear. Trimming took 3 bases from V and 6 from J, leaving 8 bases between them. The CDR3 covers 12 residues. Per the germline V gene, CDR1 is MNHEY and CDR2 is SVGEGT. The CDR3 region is CASSYQAAEAFF. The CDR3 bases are TGTGCCAGCAGTTATCAGGCAGCTGAAGCTTTCTTT.

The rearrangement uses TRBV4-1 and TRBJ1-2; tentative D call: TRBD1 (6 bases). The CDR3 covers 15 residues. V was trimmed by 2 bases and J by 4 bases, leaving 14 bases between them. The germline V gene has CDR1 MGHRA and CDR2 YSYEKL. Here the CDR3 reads CASSQPTGKVYGYTF. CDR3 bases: TGCGCCAGCAGCCAACCCACAGGGAAAGTCTATGGCTACACCTTC.

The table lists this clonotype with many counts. CDR3 in DNA: TGCAGTGCTTACGACAGGGACTCCTACAATGAGCAGTTCTTC. Translation gives CSAYDRDSYNEQFF. The V call is TRBV20-1, the J call TRBJ2-1; 7 nucleotides match TRBD1. The length of the CDR3 is 14 residues. The trim removed 5 bases at V and 0 bases at J, leaving 4 bases unmatched. Germline assignment: CDR1 DFQATT and CDR2 SNEGSKA (reference sequence).

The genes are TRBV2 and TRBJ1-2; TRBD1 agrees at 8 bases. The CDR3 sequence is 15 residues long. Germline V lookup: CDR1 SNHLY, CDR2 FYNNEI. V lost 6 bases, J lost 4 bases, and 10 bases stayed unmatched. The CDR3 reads CASSVSSGTGYGYTF. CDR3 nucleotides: TGTGCCAGCAGCGTGTCCTCCGGGACAGGCTATGGCTACACCTTC.

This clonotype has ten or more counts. CDR3 region: CASSLGQALNTEAFF. CDR3 DNA: TGTGCCAGCTCACTAGGACAGGCATTAAACACTGAAGCTTTCTTT. The chain uses TRBV18 and TRBJ1-1; 7 bases map to TRBD1. J gave up 2 bases and V 4 bases, and 7 bases lay outside the gene matches. Germline CDR1 KGHSH, CDR2 LQKENI. This CDR3 region has 15 residues. The full variable domain, in which reference TRBV18 and TRBJ1-1 provide the parts outside the CDR3, is NAGVMQNPRHLVRRRGQEARLRCSPMKGHSHVYWYRQLPEEGLKFMVYLQKENIIDESGMPKERFSAEFPKEGPSILRIQQVVRGDSAAYFCASSLGQALNTEAFFGQGTRLTVV.

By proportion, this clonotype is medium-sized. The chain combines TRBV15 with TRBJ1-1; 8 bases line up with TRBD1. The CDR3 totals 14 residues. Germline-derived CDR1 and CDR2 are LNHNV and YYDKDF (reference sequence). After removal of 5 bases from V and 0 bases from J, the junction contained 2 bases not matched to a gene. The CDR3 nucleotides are TGTGCCACCAGCCGACAGGGGCTGAACACTGAAGCTTTCTTT. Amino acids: CATSRQGLNTEAFF.

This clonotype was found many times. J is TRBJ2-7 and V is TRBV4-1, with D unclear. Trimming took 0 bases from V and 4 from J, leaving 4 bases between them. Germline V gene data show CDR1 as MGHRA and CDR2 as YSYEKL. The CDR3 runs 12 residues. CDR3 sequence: CASSQDRYEQYF. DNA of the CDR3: TGCGCCAGCAGCCAAGATCGTTACGAGCAGTACTTC.

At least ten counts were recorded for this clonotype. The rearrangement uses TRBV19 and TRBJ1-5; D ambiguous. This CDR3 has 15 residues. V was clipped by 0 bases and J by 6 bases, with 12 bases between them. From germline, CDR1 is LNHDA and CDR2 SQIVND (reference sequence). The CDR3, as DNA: TGTGCCAGTAGTATAGAAGCGTTTGTCAGTCAGCCCCAGCATTTT. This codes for CASSIEAFVSQPQHF.

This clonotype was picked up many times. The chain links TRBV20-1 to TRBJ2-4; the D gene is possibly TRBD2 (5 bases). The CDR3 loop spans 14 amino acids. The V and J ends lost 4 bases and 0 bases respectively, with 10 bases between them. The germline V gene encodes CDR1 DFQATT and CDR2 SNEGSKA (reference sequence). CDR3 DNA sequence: TGCAGTGCTAACGGGAACCTAGCCAAAAACATTCAGTACTTC. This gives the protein CSANGNLAKNIQYF.

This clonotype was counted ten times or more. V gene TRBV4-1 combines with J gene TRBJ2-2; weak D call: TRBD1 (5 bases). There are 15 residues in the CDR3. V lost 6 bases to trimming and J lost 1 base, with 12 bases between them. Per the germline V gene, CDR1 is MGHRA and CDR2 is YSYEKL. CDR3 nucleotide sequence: TGCGCCAGCAGACAGTCCGACAGGAACACCGGGGAGCTGTTTTTT. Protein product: CASRQSDRNTGELFF.